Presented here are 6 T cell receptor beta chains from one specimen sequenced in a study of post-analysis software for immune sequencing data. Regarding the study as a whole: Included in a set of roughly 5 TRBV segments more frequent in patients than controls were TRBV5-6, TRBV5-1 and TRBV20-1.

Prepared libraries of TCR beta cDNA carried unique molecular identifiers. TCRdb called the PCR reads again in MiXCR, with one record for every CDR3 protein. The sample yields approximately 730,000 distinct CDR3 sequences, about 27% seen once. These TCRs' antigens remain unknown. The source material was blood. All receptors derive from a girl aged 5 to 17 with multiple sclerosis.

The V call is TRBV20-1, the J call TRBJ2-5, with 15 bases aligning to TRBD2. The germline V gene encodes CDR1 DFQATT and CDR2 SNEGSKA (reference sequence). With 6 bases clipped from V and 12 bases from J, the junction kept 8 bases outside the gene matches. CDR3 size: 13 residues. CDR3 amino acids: CSAQGLAGGREYF. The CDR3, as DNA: TGCAGTGCCCAGGGACTAGCGGGAGGTCGTGAGTACTTC.

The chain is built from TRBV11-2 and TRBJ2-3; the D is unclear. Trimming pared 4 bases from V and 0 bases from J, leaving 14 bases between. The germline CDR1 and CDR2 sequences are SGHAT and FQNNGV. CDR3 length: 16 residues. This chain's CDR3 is CASSSRSTTSTDTQYF. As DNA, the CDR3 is TGTGCCAGCAGCTCCAGATCTACCACTAGCACAGATACGCAGTATTTT.

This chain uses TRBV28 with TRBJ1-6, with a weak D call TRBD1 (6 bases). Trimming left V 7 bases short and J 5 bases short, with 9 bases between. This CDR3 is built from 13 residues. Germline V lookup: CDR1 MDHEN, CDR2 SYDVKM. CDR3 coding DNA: TGTGCCAGCATTAGGACAGATAATTCACCCCTCCACTTT. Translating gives CASIRTDNSPLHF.

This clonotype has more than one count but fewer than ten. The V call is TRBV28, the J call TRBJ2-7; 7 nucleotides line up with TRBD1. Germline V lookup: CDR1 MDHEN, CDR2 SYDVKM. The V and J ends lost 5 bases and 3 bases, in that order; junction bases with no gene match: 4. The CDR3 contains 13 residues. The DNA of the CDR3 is TGTGCCAGCAGTGTGACAGGGAACTACGAGCAGTACTTC. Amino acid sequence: CASSVTGNYEQYF.

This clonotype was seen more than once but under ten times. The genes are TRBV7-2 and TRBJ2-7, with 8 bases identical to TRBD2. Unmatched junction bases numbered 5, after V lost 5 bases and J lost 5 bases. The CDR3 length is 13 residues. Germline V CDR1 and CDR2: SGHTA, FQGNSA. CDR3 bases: TGTGCCAGCAGCCCGACTAGCGCCCACGAGCAGTACTTC. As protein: CASSPTSAHEQYF.

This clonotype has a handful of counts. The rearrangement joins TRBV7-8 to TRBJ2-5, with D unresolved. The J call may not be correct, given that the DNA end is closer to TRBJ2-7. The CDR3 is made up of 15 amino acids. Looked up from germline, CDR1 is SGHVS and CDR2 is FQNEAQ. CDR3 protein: CASSLAKSASYEQYF. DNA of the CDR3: TGTGCCAGCAGCTTAGCAAAGTCAGCCTCCTACGAGCAGTACTTC.